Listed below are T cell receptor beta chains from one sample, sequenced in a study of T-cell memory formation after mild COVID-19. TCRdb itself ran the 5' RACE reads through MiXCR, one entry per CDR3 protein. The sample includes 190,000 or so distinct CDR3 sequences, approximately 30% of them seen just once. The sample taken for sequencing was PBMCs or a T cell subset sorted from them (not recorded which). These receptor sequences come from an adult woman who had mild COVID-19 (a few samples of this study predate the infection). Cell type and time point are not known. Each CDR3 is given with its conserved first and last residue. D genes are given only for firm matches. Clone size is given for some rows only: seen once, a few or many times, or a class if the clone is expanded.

TGTGCCAGCGGTTACGGCGGAACAGAGCAGTTCTTC	CASGYGGTEQFF	few	TRBJ2-1	TRBV6-2/TRBV6-3	NA
TGTGCCAGCATTGCTAGGGGGGGGGAAGCTTTCTTT	CASIARGGEAFF	NA	TRBJ1-1	TRBV12-3/TRBV12-4	NA
TGTGCCAGCAGCTTAACGGGGGGACTAGCGGGAGGACCTACCTACGAGCAGTACTTC	CASSLTGGLAGGPTYEQYF	NA	TRBJ2-7	TRBV7-3	TRBD2
TGTGCCAGCAGCTTAGCGGGAGGCGAGCAGTACTTC	CASSLAGGEQYF	NA	TRBJ2-7	TRBV7-9	NA
TGTGCCACCAGCAGAGAGGACAGGGGGGGCGAGACCCAGTACTTC	CATSREDRGGETQYF	NA	TRBJ2-5	TRBV15	TRBD1
TGTGCCAGCAGCCAACCGGGGGAGGAGCAGTACTTC	CASSQPGEEQYF	few	TRBJ2-7	TRBV3-1	NA
TGCGCCAGCAGCTTAACGGGAGGGACCGGGGAGCTGTTTTTT	CASSLTGGTGELFF	NA	TRBJ2-2	TRBV5-1	TRBD2
TGCAGCGTTGAACTAGCGGGGGGGAATATCTACGAGCAGTACTTC	CSVELAGGNIYEQYF	NA	TRBJ2-7	TRBV29-1	TRBD2
TGTGCCAGCAGTCTGACAGGGGGTCAGGGCGAGCAGTACTTC	CASSLTGGQGEQYF	NA	TRBJ2-7	TRBV6-5	TRBD1
TGTGCCAGCAGCACTATAAGCGGGACTAACACCGGGGAGCTGTTTTTT	CASSTISGTNTGELFF	few	TRBJ2-2	TRBV7-3	TRBD2
TGCGCCAGCAGCTTAGCGGGGGTAGGCGGAGAGACCCAGTACTTC	CASSLAGVGGETQYF	NA	TRBJ2-5	TRBV5-1	TRBD2
TGTGCCAGCAGCCAAGTAGGGAGCGGTTCACCCCTCCACTTT	CASSQVGSGSPLHF	NA	TRBJ1-6	TRBV14	NA
TGTGCCACCAGCAGAGAGGGAGACAGAAGCGAGCAGTACTTC	CATSREGDRSEQYF	NA	TRBJ2-7	TRBV15	NA
TGTGCCAGCTCACCACCCGGAGGGGTTCAGCCCCAGCATTTT	CASSPPGGVQPQHF	NA	TRBJ1-5	TRBV18	NA
TGTGCCAGCAGTCTGACGGTTGCCGGTGCCATATATGGCTACACCTTC	CASSLTVAGAIYGYTF	NA	TRBJ1-2	TRBV2	NA
TGTGCCAGCACCCAAATCGGGCACTACGAGCAGTACTTC	CASTQIGHYEQYF	NA	TRBJ2-7	TRBV12-3/TRBV12-4	NA
TGTGCCAGCAGTTACTCCGGACAGAACTATGGCTACACCTTC	CASSYSGQNYGYTF	NA	TRBJ1-2	TRBV6-2/TRBV6-3	NA
TGTGCCAGCAGCCAAGAGTCTACAGGGGTATACTACAATGAGCAGTTCTTC	CASSQESTGVYYNEQFF	few	TRBJ2-1	TRBV4-2	TRBD1
TGTGCCAGCACTAGGCAGGGTAATCAGCCCCAGCATTTT	CASTRQGNQPQHF	NA	TRBJ1-5	TRBV7-2	NA
TGTGCCAGCAGCTCCGGACAGCCCTTT	CASSSGQPF	few	TRBJ1-1	TRBV7-2	NA
TGCGCCAGCAACTTTGGGGCTCATTCCTACAATGAGCAGTTCTTC	CASNFGAHSYNEQFF	few	TRBJ2-1	TRBV5-1	NA
TGTGCCAGCAGCTTGGCCGAAGGTCAGCCCCAGCATTTT	CASSLAEGQPQHF	NA	TRBJ1-5	TRBV5-5	NA
TGCGCCAGCACCGAACCGGGAGGGGCCAACGTCCTGACTTTC	CASTEPGGANVLTF	few	TRBJ2-6	TRBV5-1	NA